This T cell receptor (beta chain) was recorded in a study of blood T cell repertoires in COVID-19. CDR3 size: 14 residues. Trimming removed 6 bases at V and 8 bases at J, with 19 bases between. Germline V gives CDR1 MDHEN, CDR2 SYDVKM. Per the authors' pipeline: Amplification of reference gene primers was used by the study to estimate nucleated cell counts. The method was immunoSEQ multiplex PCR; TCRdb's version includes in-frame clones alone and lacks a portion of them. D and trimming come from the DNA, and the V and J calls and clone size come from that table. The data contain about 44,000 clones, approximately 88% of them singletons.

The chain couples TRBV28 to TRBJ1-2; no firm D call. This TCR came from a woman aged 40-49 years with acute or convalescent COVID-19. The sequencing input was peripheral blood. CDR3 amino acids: CASRQFRLFGGYTF. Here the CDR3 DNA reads TGTGCCAGCAGACAGTTTCGGCTCTTTGGGGGCTACACCTTC.